This T cell receptor (beta chain) comes out of a study of human T cells and chemical hapten exposure (dated by TCRdb to the early 2020s). In terms of the full investigation: For sensitization, 2% DPC in acetone was applied to a 2 cm by 2 cm area of upper inner arm skin. Throughout the roughly 26-week study period, patients were also given weekly therapeutic DPC doses on the scalp. Patch tests used Finn chambers with 0.01% DPC on the upper back, scored after 6 days by International Contact Dermatitis Research Group standards. Most of the patients in the cohort were female, and the cohort covered alopecia areata with under or over 50% scalp involvement, alopecia totalis and alopecia universalis. Libraries were pooled for sequencing, and variation in per-sample TCR yields was attributed mainly to small differences in library volumes within the pool. The study tracked peripheral blood TCR repertoire changes in vivo during primary and secondary sensitization to the hapten diphenylcyclopropenone (DPC) in alopecia patients. Patient blood was sampled pre-sensitization (week 0) and at 2, 6 and about 24 weeks after DPC sensitization. About 30 alopecia patients provided blood for TCR sequencing at one to four time points (pre-sensitization, 2, 6 and 24 weeks).

Trimming at the junction amounts to 1 base on V and 4 bases on J, and the germline ends lie 13 bases apart. The CDR3 numbers 15 residues from cysteine through phenylalanine. The retained sequence is limited to the CDR3, 45 bases, with the frame set at the first base. Based on the germline V gene, the CDR1 and CDR2 sequences are MGHRA and YSYEKL. Sample time point, as interpreted from the label and publication: pre-sensitization, week 0. The sample's treatment or condition, from its label and the paper: therapeutic diphenylcyclopropenone sensitization with weekly scalp DPC. At every patch-test visit, the blood draw took place before the patch test was put on. Patients were considered eligible if aged 18 to 70, diagnosed with alopecia and deemed suitable for DPC therapy, and patients were excluded if pregnant. Unfractionated whole blood was collected in Tempus Blood RNA tubes, and total RNA was extracted from that blood.

Overall results and qualifications from the work: DPC sensitization did not change how many TCRs were above 1 in 1000 frequency, and no evidence was found of alterations in global repertoire structure. The number of PT1 expanded TCRs positively correlated with patch test score, significant at thresholds 8, 16 and 32 but not 4. Expanded TCRs formed significantly more large CDR3 similarity clusters than pre-sensitization or healthy control sets, consistent with antigen-driven responses. Repeated subsampling changed both the strength of the expansion versus patch-test correlation and the threshold at which the correlation became significant. All patients had alopecia, a presumed autoimmune disease, so their immune response might differ from that of healthy individuals.

This clonotype was recorded many times. Its antigen remains unidentified. It has no much larger one-base neighbor in the sample; base qualities were not kept. The method behind the library was RACE. Sequencing relied on a NextSeq 500. During library preparation, unique molecular identifiers were attached to individual cDNA molecules so that TCRs could be counted in a quantitative, reproducible way. Each blood RNA sample was used to sequence both TCR alpha and TCR beta chains. In the authors' own workflow: Samples had a median of 95,638 TCRs, with a range from 23,224 to 690,600. V, J and CDR3 annotation of the TCR reads was performed with the Decombinator software suite. For the PS versus PT1 abundance plots, all samples were subsampled to the same number of TCRs (28,000). TCRs were defined as expanded if absent before sensitization and observed at least eight times at the 2-week time point. TCRdb reworked the public reads: Q25 trimming with fastp, MiXCR clone assembly, productive beta chains retained. Every CDR3 protein is listed once, alongside the most common genes and DNA of its rows. For this entry, the V and J calls and clone size follow TCRdb and not the study's own pipeline. The sample table lists around 380,000 distinct CDR3 sequences, around 5.5% of them with a count of one. Roughly 8.2% of the sample lies in the top ten.

The TCR sequence derives from a woman aged 18-29 years with alopecia areata. Some clones in this sample may be carry-over from other donors' samples. Sequenced material: whole blood, taken in connection with sensitization to the hapten diphenylcyclopropenone (DPC). The chain was built from TRBV4-1 and TRBJ1-1; the D gene identity is not certain. At the DNA level, the sequence is TGCGCCAGCAGCCAAGGTACGGTCTGGCCCACTGAAGCTTTCTTT. It specifies CASSQGTVWPTEAFF.